This T cell receptor (beta chain) was obtained from a study of blood T cell repertoires in COVID-19. In the original processing: Quantification of nucleated cells was approximated via reference gene primer amplification. Generated by immunoSEQ multiplex PCR, the TCRdb table keeps only in-frame clones and is missing some. V and J calls and clone size are given by that table; D and trimming were obtained from the DNA. Of around 70,000 clones listed, more than 60% are singletons. Deletions cut 1 base from V and 7 bases from J, with 11 bases between. The germline gives CDR1 MDHEN, CDR2 SYDVKM. The CDR3 spans 14 residues.

The sequencing sample was made of peripheral blood. This TCR was sampled from a woman in her 50s with acute or convalescent COVID-19. This chain joins TRBV28 and TRBJ2-1; D perhaps matches TRBD1 (5 bases). The CDR3 DNA is TGTGCCAGCAGTTTATCGTTCAGGGAAAATGAGCAGTTCTTC. This encodes CASSLSFRENEQFF.